One T cell receptor (beta chain) is described in this entry. This specimen belongs to a study of blood T cell repertoires in COVID-19. Looking at the study overall: Material from acute and convalescent COVID-19 was sourced from the United States, Italy and Spain. The cDNA or gDNA used as material had been derived from T cells, B-cell-depleted T cells, or PBMCs.

This CDR3 has 14 residues. Germline values: CDR1 SGHTA, CDR2 FQGNSA. The J segment lost 1 base and the V segment lost 2 bases, leaving 0 bases of the junction unmatched. Authors' processing steps: Estimation of nucleated cell counts was performed using reference gene primer amplification. Clones were sequenced by immunoSEQ multiplex PCR, and TCRdb holds only the in-frame ones, with some missing. That table supplies the V and J calls and clone size; D and trimming were determined from the DNA. This sample has roughly 250,000 clones, with roughly 80% found just once. The sequenced sample consisted of peripheral blood. This clonotype was sampled from a woman in her thirties or forties with active or convalescent COVID-19. The chain employs TRBV7-2 and TRBJ2-3, with 7 bases identical to TRBD2. The CDR3 sequence: CASSLSGGTDTQYF. In nucleotides, the CDR3 is TGTGCCAGCAGCTTAAGCGGGGGCACAGATACGCAGTATTTT.